A selection of T cell receptor beta chains follows, all from one sample in a study of cytomegalovirus exposure and HLA in healthy donors. Produced via immunoSEQ multiplex PCR; TCRdb's table is partial and in-frame only. This sample has fewer than 250,000 clones, with over 60% found just once. The specimen was PBMCs. The source is a woman aged 40 to 50 in good health and CMV-seronegative. Both conserved end residues are part of each CDR3. The D gene is left open where the match is weak. The size entry is marked missing in some rows and otherwise reads once, few, many or a size class.

>TRBV28|few|NA|TRBJ1-1
TGTGCCAGCAGGGTGCGGCCTGATGGCAGTGGTGGGACTGAAGCTTTCTTT
CASRVRPDGSGGTEAFF
>TRBV11-2|NA|NA|TRBJ2-1
TGTGCCAGCAGCTTGGAACAGGCGCAGTTCTTC
CASSLEQAQFF
>TRBV6-8|NA|NA|TRBJ1-2
TGTGCCAGCAGTTACGGGGCAGGGTCGGAATATGATGGCTACACCTTC
CASSYGAGSEYDGYTF
>TRBV30|NA|NA|TRBJ1-5
TGTGCCTGGAGTGTGGAGGGAAATCAGCCCCAGCATTTT
CAWSVEGNQPQHF
>TRBV9|NA|NA|TRBJ1-1
TGTGCCAGCAGCGTAGGAGATTGGAACACTGAAGCTTTCTTT
CASSVGDWNTEAFF
>TRBV7-2|NA|TRBD1|TRBJ1-1
TGTGCCAGCAGCCATCCGGACAGGACGGCTTTCTTT
CASSHPDRTAFF
>TRBV27|NA|NA|TRBJ2-2
TGTGCCAGCAGTTTTCGGACAAGGAACACCGGGGAGCTGTTTTTT
CASSFRTRNTGELFF
>TRBV7-9|NA|TRBD2|TRBJ2-5
TGTGCCAGCAGGCAAGGCGGGGGAGGAGGGTACCAAGAGACCCAGTACTTC
CASRQGGGGGYQETQYF
>TRBV7-9|NA|TRBD2|TRBJ2-7
TGTGCCAGCAGCCCCAAGGGGAGCGGGAGTTACGAGCAGTACTTC
CASSPKGSGSYEQYF
>TRBV6-1|NA|NA|TRBJ1-1
TGTGCCAGCGGCGGGAGGGGGTTGGCCACTGAAGCTTTCTTT
CASGGRGLATEAFF
>TRBV7-2|NA|TRBD2|TRBJ2-3
TGTGCCAGCAGCCTTACTAGCGCGCCGAACCCGCCAGATACGCAGTATTTT
CASSLTSAPNPPDTQYF
>TRBV6-4|NA|NA|TRBJ2-3
TGTGCCAGCAGTGATACCAGTACAGATACGCAGTATTTT
CASSDTSTDTQYF
>TRBV7-3|NA|TRBD2|TRBJ2-3
TGTGCCAGCAGCTTGTTAGGACTAGCGGGAGTAGGGCAGTATTTT
CASSLLGLAGVGQYF
>TRBV7-2|once|NA|TRBJ2-5
TGTGCCAGCAGCTTAGACAGGGTTGGGGAGACCCAGTACTTC
CASSLDRVGETQYF
>TRBV7-2|NA|TRBD1|TRBJ2-7
TGTGCCAGCAGCGTACCCTACAGGGGCGAGCAGTACTTC
CASSVPYRGEQYF